This paragraph covers one T cell receptor beta chain sequence. In the PCR, 60 Vbeta and 13 Jbeta primers were used. In the study's own analysis: Later, an analysis found approximately 80 million unique TCR beta chains, and approximately 10 million of these were shared. Generated by immunoSEQ multiplex PCR, the TCRdb table keeps only in-frame clones and is missing some. That table furnishes V, J and clone size, whereas the DNA furnished D and trimming. The repertoire has 150,000 or so clones, roughly four fifths of them found once; the top ten carry roughly 3.2%. These data are taken from a study of cytomegalovirus exposure and HLA in healthy donors. Germline V gene data show CDR1 as SGHRS and CDR2 as YFSETQ. V dropped 0 bases and J dropped 0 bases, with 10 bases sitting between them. The CDR3 loop spans 15 amino acids.

This TCR was recovered from a man aged 18 to 29 in good health and CMV-seropositive. The J gene is TRBJ2-7, the V gene TRBV5-1; possibly TRBD2 for D (5 bases). Sequencing was performed on PBMCs. The CDR3 DNA follows: TGCGCCAGCAGCTTGGAGCTTACTAGCTCCTACGAGCAGTACTTC. Its protein product is CASSLELTSSYEQYF.